The 27 T cell receptor beta chains presented below share a single source sample, sequenced in a study of cytomegalovirus exposure and HLA in healthy donors. Primers included in the PCR were 60 Vbeta and 13 Jbeta primers. TCRdb's table, derived via immunoSEQ multiplex PCR, lists solely in-frame clones and lacks some. The sample yields over 95,000 clones, 74% seen once. The sample was PBMCs. The receptors stem from a human donor in good health.

This clone is a singleton in its sample. The J gene is TRBJ2-1, the V gene TRBV4-3; tentatively, D is TRBD1 (6 bases). Trimming took 0 bases from V and 9 from J, leaving 18 bases between them. The CDR3 is made up of 16 amino acids. Germline values: CDR1 LGHNA, CDR2 YSLEER. In nucleotides, the CDR3 is TGCGCCAGCAGCCAAGAGGGGGCGAGTAAAGTCTTTGAGCAGTTCTTC. It encodes CASSQEGASKVFEQFF.

This chain links TRBV30 with TRBJ1-3; D gene unclear. V lost 4 bases, J lost 0 bases, and 10 bases lay in between. Germline CDR1 is GTSNPN and CDR2 is SVGIG (reference sequence). This CDR3 comprises 14 residues. For the CDR3, the DNA is TGTGCCTGGACAGCGCGACTCTCTGGAAACACCATATATTTT. Translation: CAWTARLSGNTIYF.

The genes are TRBV28 and TRBJ1-5; 8 bases fit TRBD1. Germline V gene data show CDR1 as MDHEN and CDR2 as SYDVKM. The CDR3 extends over 15 amino acids. Losses at the gene ends were 6 bases for V and 4 bases for J; bases not matched to a gene: 8. CDR3 sequence reads: CASRRRDRQNQPQHF. In DNA form, the CDR3 reads TGTGCCAGCAGACGCCGGGACAGGCAAAATCAGCCCCAGCATTTT.

The V gene is TRBV5-1, the J gene TRBJ1-3; TRBD1 might be the D (5 bases). V lost 1 base and J 4 bases, leaving 12 bases between the germline ends. This CDR3 is built from 15 residues. Per the germline V gene, CDR1 is SGHRS and CDR2 is YFSETQ. The CDR3 region has the DNA TGCGCCAGCAGCTTGTTTGGGGACTTGGGAAACACCATATATTTT. This codes for CASSLFGDLGNTIYF. Complete variable domain (other parts from reference TRBV5-1 and TRBJ1-3): KAGVTQTPRYLIKTRGQQVTLSCSPISGHRSVSWYQQTPGQGLQFLFEYFSETQRNKGNFPGRFSGRQFSNSRSEMNVSTLELGDSALYLCASSLFGDLGNTIYFGEGSWLTVV.

This chain uses TRBV19 with TRBJ1-1; D remains unclear. V was trimmed by 4 bases and J by 5 bases, leaving 14 bases between them. CDR3 length equals 14 residues. Germline loops: CDR1 LNHDA, CDR2 SQIVND (reference sequence). In DNA form, the CDR3 reads TGTGCCAGTAGTAAGAATCAGGTGGTAACTGAAGCTTTCTTT. Residues: CASSKNQVVTEAFF. The full variable domain, in which reference TRBV19 and TRBJ1-1 provide the parts outside the CDR3, is DGGITQSPKYLFRKEGQNVTLSCEQNLNHDAMYWYRQDPGQGLRLIYYSQIVNDFQKGDIAEGYSVSREKKESFPLTVTSAQKNPTAFYLCASSKNQVVTEAFFGQGTRLTVV.

The table lists this clone with a few counts. The genes are TRBV30 and TRBJ1-2; tentative D call: TRBD1 (6 bases). V was shortened by 5 bases and J by 3 bases, with 22 bases between the two germline ends. Germline-derived CDR1 and CDR2 are GTSNPN and SVGIG (reference sequence). CDR3 length: 16 amino acids. The CDR3 here is CAWQRGGQRNYYGYTF. The CDR3 bases are TGTGCCTGGCAACGCGGGGGGCAGCGGAATTACTATGGCTACACCTTC. The full variable domain, in which reference TRBV30 and TRBJ1-2 provide the parts outside the CDR3, is SQTIHQWPATLVQPVGSPLSLECTVEGTSNPNLYWYRQAAGRGLQLLFYSVGIGQISSEVPQNLSASRPQDRQFILSSKKLLLSDSGFYLCAWQRGGQRNYYGYTFGSGTRLTVV.

Here the CDR3 reads CASSLVAGGGGEQFF. DNA for the CDR3: TGTGCCAGCAGCTTAGTAGCGGGCGGCGGGGGTGAGCAGTTCTTC. The chain joins TRBV7-9 to TRBJ2-1; 7 bases match TRBD2. The germline V gene encodes CDR1 SEHNR and CDR2 FQNEAQ (reference sequence). After removal of 1 base from V and 9 bases from J, the junction contained 9 bases not matched to a gene. The CDR3 runs to 15 residues.

The V gene is TRBV11-1, the J gene TRBJ2-3; 7 nucleotides agree with TRBD1. CDR1 is SGHAT and CDR2 is FQDESV in the germline V gene (reference sequence). V was pared by 7 bases and J by 4 bases, with 11 bases of the junction left unmatched. The CDR3 consists of 15 residues. CDR3 bases: TGTGCCAGCACCAAAAAACAGGGGCAAGCAGATACGCAGTATTTT. It encodes CASTKKQGQADTQYF.

V usage is TRBV5-6 and J usage is TRBJ2-7; D is unresolved. V was shortened by 2 bases and J by 2 bases, with 11 bases between the two germline ends. The CDR3 is 14 residues long. CDR1 and CDR2 (germline): SGHDT, YYEEEE. CDR3 DNA sequence: TGTGCCAGCAGCTTCGGCAGGCCCGCCTACGAGCAGTACTTC. It is translated as CASSFGRPAYEQYF.

The chain recombines TRBV7-9 with TRBJ2-1; TRBD2 agrees at 14 bases. The CDR3 is 19 residues long. Germline CDR1 reads SEHNR; CDR2 reads FQNEAQ (reference sequence). V trimming: 4 bases; J trimming: 7 bases; junction bases outside the gene matches: 15. The DNA of the CDR3 is TGTGCCAGCAGCTGGGGGACTAGCGGGGGACTCTGGGTGGGGAATGAGCAGTTCTTC. This codes for CASSWGTSGGLWVGNEQFF. The full variable domain, rest sourced from reference TRBV7-9 and TRBJ2-1, is DTGVSQNPRHKITKRGQNVTFRCDPISEHNRLYWYRQTLGQGPEFLTYFQNEAQLEKSRLLSDRFSAERPKGSFSTLEIQRTEQGDSAMYLCASSWGTSGGLWVGNEQFFGPGTRLTVL.

The rearrangement links TRBV18 to TRBJ2-3; D call uncertain. The germline V gene has CDR1 KGHSH and CDR2 LQKENI. Trimming took off 3 bases at V and 3 bases at J, with 10 bases between the two ends. The CDR3 is 14 residues long. The CDR3 here is CASSPGRSTDTQYF. The CDR3 DNA follows: TGTGCCAGCTCACCTGGCAGGTCTACAGATACGCAGTATTTT.

Here the CDR3 reads CASSFDSKISGNTIYF. CDR3 nucleotide sequence: TGTGCCAGCAGCTTCGACAGCAAGATCTCTGGAAACACCATATATTTT. V gene TRBV7-2 combines with J gene TRBJ1-3; TRBD1 is a possible D gene (5 bases). The V end was cut by 3 bases, the J end by 0 bases, with 12 bases between. This CDR3 is 16 amino acids long. Looked up from germline, CDR1 is SGHTA and CDR2 is FQGNSA.

V is TRBV7-2 and J is TRBJ2-5; 8 bases match TRBD1. The DNA end is a closer match to TRBJ2-7, so the J assignment may be wrong. The CDR3 extends over 15 amino acids. Looked up from germline, CDR1 is SGHTA and CDR2 is FQGNSA. CDR3 sequence reads: CASSLSPQGAYEQYF. CDR3 DNA sequence: TGTGCCAGCAGCTTATCCCCACAGGGGGCCTACGAGCAGTACTTC.

The gene calls are TRBV10-3 and TRBJ2-5; a weak D match, TRBD1 (7 bases). The germline V and J ends were trimmed by 8 bases and 3 bases, with 19 bases remaining between them. Germline V gene lookup returns CDR1 ENHRY and CDR2 SYGVKD. CDR3 size: 15 residues. The CDR3: CAISSGGQTKETQYF. In DNA form, the CDR3 reads TGTGCCATCTCCTCCGGGGGACAGACTAAAGAGACCCAGTACTTC.

The J gene is TRBJ2-3, the V gene TRBV5-4; 7 nucleotides match TRBD2. The V gene's germline CDR1 is SGHNT and CDR2 YYREEE (reference sequence). The CDR3 has 15 amino acids. V was clipped by 0 bases and J by 5 bases; unmatched bases: 6. The CDR3 sequence is CASSLDWGGRDTQYF. The CDR3 DNA is TGTGCCAGCAGCTTGGATTGGGGCGGGAGAGATACGCAGTATTTT.

This sequence joins TRBV28 and TRBJ1-5; 7 positions match TRBD1. V trimming: 6 bases; J trimming: 2 bases; junction bases outside the gene matches: 7. The germline V gene has CDR1 MDHEN and CDR2 SYDVKM. The CDR3 is 15 amino acids. The CDR3 DNA is TGTGCCAGCAGCCTCGACAGGGCGGGCAATCAGCCCCAGCATTTT. Its translation is CASSLDRAGNQPQHF.

The chain carries TRBV29-1 and TRBJ1-1; 8 nucleotides agree with TRBD1. The CDR3 extends over 13 amino acids. Germline assignment: CDR1 SQVTM and CDR2 ANQGSEA. Germline trimming cut 6 bases from V and 5 bases from J; bases unmatched to any gene: 8. CDR3 coding DNA: TGCAGCGTCGACAGGGGCGTAGGGACTGAAGCTTTCTTT. Protein: CSVDRGVGTEAFF.

The chain employs TRBV11-2 and TRBJ2-1; 8 bases are a match to TRBD1. From germline, CDR1 is SGHAT and CDR2 FQNNGV. With V trimmed by 4 bases and J by 5 bases, 1 base remained unmatched. The CDR3 is 13 amino acids. CDR3: CASSSGQDNEQFF. The CDR3 DNA follows: TGTGCCAGCAGCTCGGGACAGGACAATGAGCAGTTCTTC.

This clone was seen a handful of times. The chain has TRBV30 and TRBJ2-3, with 11 bases lining up with TRBD2. This CDR3 is 14 amino acids long. The V segment lost 3 bases and the J segment 2 bases; nucleotides outside the gene matches: 1. Germline CDR1 GTSNPN, CDR2 SVGIG (reference sequence). The CDR3 loop reads CAWRGLAVTDTQYF. The DNA of the CDR3 is TGTGCCTGGAGGGGACTAGCGGTCACAGATACGCAGTATTTT.

The chain recombines TRBV27 with TRBJ1-6; possibly TRBD1 for D (6 bases). Germline-derived CDR1 and CDR2 are MNHEY and SMNVEV (reference sequence). V lost 0 bases and J lost 10, with 22 bases in between. The CDR3 covers 18 residues. CDR3 in DNA: TGTGCCAGCAGTTTATCGAGCGGGGGGCGCTCGGTGGGATCACCCCTCCACTTT. The encoded protein is CASSLSSGGRSVGSPLHF.

J is TRBJ1-2 and V is TRBV5-1; 7 positions agree with TRBD1. CDR1 is SGHRS, CDR2 YFSETQ, per germline. V trimming: 5 bases; J trimming: 3 bases; junction bases outside the gene matches: 10. The CDR3 loop spans 15 amino acids. The CDR3 reads CASRSFTGADYGYTF. The CDR3 DNA sequence: TGCGCCAGCAGGAGTTTCACAGGGGCTGACTATGGCTACACCTTC. Full variable domain (remainder filled in from reference TRBV5-1 and TRBJ1-2): KAGVTQTPRYLIKTRGQQVTLSCSPISGHRSVSWYQQTPGQGLQFLFEYFSETQRNKGNFPGRFSGRQFSNSRSEMNVSTLELGDSALYLCASRSFTGADYGYTFGSGTRLTVV.

The V gene is TRBV27, the J gene TRBJ2-1, with D hard to call. Germline loops: CDR1 MNHEY, CDR2 SMNVEV (reference sequence). Trimming took 2 bases from V and 0 from J, leaving 5 bases between them. This CDR3 has 14 amino acids. The CDR3 sequence is CASSLTGSYNEQFF. The CDR3 region has the DNA TGTGCCAGCAGTTTAACCGGCTCCTACAATGAGCAGTTCTTC.

The CDR3 nucleotides read TGTGCCAGCAGCGAGGCCCTGTATAATTCACCCCTCCACTTT. Translation: CASSEALYNSPLHF. This chain uses TRBV6-5 with TRBJ1-6, with D unclear. CDR3 length: 14 residues. The germline gives CDR1 MNHEY, CDR2 SVGAGI. Between the trimmed V and J ends, which lost 6 bases and 4 bases, there was a span of 10 bases.

The rearrangement joins TRBV7-9 to TRBJ2-6, with 12 bases that match TRBD1. Germline assignment: CDR1 SEHNR and CDR2 FQNEAQ (reference sequence). After removal of 10 bases from V and 2 bases from J, the junction contained 9 bases not matched to a gene. The CDR3 has 17 amino acids. CDR3 sequence (DNA): TGTGCCACCTCCGGGACAGGGGGCTTCACTGGGGCCAACGTCCTGACTTTC. Translated, it gives CATSGTGGFTGANVLTF.

The rearrangement uses TRBV6-5 and TRBJ1-2, with D possibly matching TRBD1 (6 bases). Trimming shortened V by 5 bases and J by 2 bases, and 15 bases separated the two germline ends. Germline V CDR1 and CDR2: MNHEY, SVGAGI. The CDR3 length is 15 residues. In DNA form, the CDR3 reads TGTGCCAGCAGTAACCAGGGGTCCCCGAACTATGGCTACACCTTC. This sequence encodes CASSNQGSPNYGYTF.

This clone was recorded a few times. The gene calls are TRBV7-2 and TRBJ1-3; D is unresolved. Trimming cost V 1 base and J 2 bases, with 9 bases left between them. Germline-derived CDR1 and CDR2 are SGHTA and FQGNSA. The CDR3 is 15 amino acids. The DNA of the CDR3 is TGTGCCAGCAGCTTAGTACCAGTCACTGGAAACACCATATATTTT. Translating it yields CASSLVPVTGNTIYF.

The chain combines TRBV9 with TRBJ1-4, with a possible D match to TRBD1 (5 bases). Trimming removed 0 bases at V and 7 bases at J, with 10 bases between. The CDR3 has 14 residues. CDR1 and CDR2 (germline): SGDLS, YYNGEE. The CDR3 coding sequence is TGTGCCAGCAGCGTAGTCGGGGGAGGTGAAAAACTGTTTTTT. It is translated as CASSVVGGGEKLFF.